These 16 T cell receptor beta chains share one sample of origin, sequenced in a study of CD8+ T cells in alopecia areata. Isolated RNA was reverse transcribed into cDNA used as the sequencing template. TCRdb keeps only in-frame clones here, not all; method: immunoSEQ multiplex PCR. The repertoire holds approximately 200,000 clones, with around 60% as singletons. Specified treatment: oral pan-JAK inhibitor, 5-10 mg twice daily. This specimen consisted of CD4+ T cells sorted from blood, obtained at week 4, from a patient treated with tofacitinib. The receptors derive from a human donor with alopecia areata.

The rearrangement uses TRBV2 and TRBJ2-7; TRBD2 agrees at 7 bases. Germline V CDR1 and CDR2: SNHLY, FYNNEI. The CDR3 contains 12 residues. V was pared by 6 bases and J by 3 bases, with 2 bases of the junction left unmatched. For the CDR3, the DNA is TGTGCCAGCAGCGGGGGGAACTACGAGCAGTACTTC. Its protein product is CASSGGNYEQYF. Drawing the rest from reference TRBV2 and TRBJ2-7, the complete variable domain is EPEVTQTPSHQVTQMGQEVILRCVPISNHLYFYWYRQILGQKVEFLVSFYNNEISEKSEIFDDQFSVERPDGSNFTLKIRSTKLEDSAMYFCASSGGNYEQYFGPGTRLTVT.

The chain employs TRBV2 and TRBJ1-6; D is perhaps TRBD1 (5 bases). CDR1 is SNHLY, CDR2 FYNNEI, per germline. This CDR3 has 13 residues. V lost 9 bases to trimming and J lost 6 bases, with 12 bases between them. The CDR3 protein is CARGNRTNSPLHF. The DNA of the CDR3 is TGTGCCAGAGGGAACAGGACTAATTCACCCCTCCACTTT.

The V call is TRBV30, the J call TRBJ2-1, with 7 bases lining up with TRBD1. Germline lookup yields CDR1 GTSNPN and CDR2 SVGIG (reference sequence). The CDR3 extends over 12 amino acids. The V segment lost 3 bases and the J segment 9 bases; nucleotides outside the gene matches: 5. The CDR3 sequence is CAWRTGFTEQFF. The CDR3 bases are TGTGCCTGGAGGACAGGGTTCACTGAGCAGTTCTTC. Full variable domain (outside the CDR3, taken from reference TRBV30 and TRBJ2-1): SQTIHQWPATLVQPVGSPLSLECTVEGTSNPNLYWYRQAAGRGLQLLFYSVGIGQISSEVPQNLSASRPQDRQFILSSKKLLLSDSGFYLCAWRTGFTEQFFGPGTRLTVL.

The V and J genes are TRBV25-1 and TRBJ1-5; 8 bases map to TRBD1. The V and J ends lost 8 bases and 3 bases, in that order; junction bases with no gene match: 6. The length of the CDR3 is 14 residues. The V gene's germline CDR1 is MGHDK and CDR2 SYGVNS. The CDR3, as DNA: TGTGCCAGCTGGACAGGGTGGGACAATCAGCCCCAGCATTTT. It yields the protein CASWTGWDNQPQHF.

The rearrangement links TRBV4-2 to TRBJ2-5; 8 bases line up with TRBD2. The CDR3 is made up of 15 amino acids. V lost 2 bases, J lost 2 bases, and 4 bases stayed unmatched. Germline V gene data show CDR1 as LGHNA and CDR2 as YNFKEQ. CDR3 loop: CASSQSRGAQETQYF. In DNA form, the CDR3 reads TGTGCCAGCAGCCAATCGCGGGGGGCACAAGAGACCCAGTACTTC.

This chain's CDR3 is CASSPDRAAYGYTF. The CDR3 DNA follows: TGTGCCAGCAGTCCGGACAGGGCAGCCTATGGCTACACCTTC. The rearrangement uses TRBV2 and TRBJ1-2; 8 positions agree with TRBD1. Per the germline V gene, CDR1 is SNHLY and CDR2 is FYNNEI. With 5 bases clipped from V and 4 bases from J, the junction kept 6 bases outside the gene matches. This CDR3 contains 14 residues.

To note about this clone: Mismatch with germline at one junction end may stem from a read error. V gene TRBV27 combines with J gene TRBJ1-6; D ambiguous. Per germline, CDR1 MNHEY and CDR2 SMNVEV (reference sequence). The CDR3 extends over 14 amino acids. CDR3 region: CASSLESYSSPLHF. CDR3 DNA: TGTGCCAGCAGTTTAGAATCTTATAGTTCACCCCTCCACTTT.

This rearrangement joins TRBV5-1 to TRBJ2-7; D not resolved. The germline gives CDR1 SGHRS, CDR2 YFSETQ. The CDR3 spans 14 residues. Deletions cut 4 bases from V and 2 bases from J, with 13 bases between. This CDR3 reads CASSTRLPPYEQYF. The CDR3 DNA is TGCGCCAGCAGCACCCGCCTGCCCCCCTACGAGCAGTACTTC.

This clone has a single count. The chain employs TRBV30 and TRBJ1-1; 7 nucleotides agree with TRBD1. J was trimmed by 4 bases and V by 2 bases; bases with no gene match: 7. The CDR3 covers 14 residues. Germline lookup yields CDR1 GTSNPN and CDR2 SVGIG (reference sequence). CDR3 region: CAWSRAGTATEAFF. The CDR3 nucleotides are TGTGCCTGGAGTAGGGCAGGGACAGCCACTGAAGCTTTCTTT.

The sample holds a few counts of this clone. This sequence joins TRBV5-1 and TRBJ2-1; TRBD2 agrees at 13 bases. This CDR3 contains 16 residues. V was clipped by 4 bases and J by 2 bases; unmatched bases: 3. Germline loops: CDR1 SGHRS, CDR2 YFSETQ. Here the CDR3 DNA reads TGCGCCAGCAGCGGGGGACTAGCGGGGCCCTACAATGAGCAGTTCTTC. It codes for CASSGGLAGPYNEQFF.

The genes are TRBV19 and TRBJ2-1; D possibly corresponds to TRBD2 (5 bases). There are 16 residues in the CDR3. In germline, CDR1 is LNHDA, CDR2 SQIVND (reference sequence). V lost 7 bases to trimming and J lost 2 bases, with 18 bases between them. The CDR3 loop is CASTPAVAVPYNEQFF. Written as DNA, the CDR3 is TGTGCCAGTACCCCAGCGGTGGCAGTCCCCTACAATGAGCAGTTCTTC.

The count of this clone is one. This sequence joins TRBV7-2 and TRBJ2-3; no clear D. This CDR3 contains 13 residues. The V and J ends lost 1 base and 4 bases respectively, with 6 bases between them. Germline V gene lookup returns CDR1 SGHTA and CDR2 FQGNSA. The CDR3 DNA is TGTGCCAGCAGCTTAGGATGGGCAGATACGCAGTATTTT. Translating it yields CASSLGWADTQYF.

The chain couples TRBV30 to TRBJ1-2, with D possibly matching TRBD1 (5 bases). This CDR3 has 13 amino acids. CDR1 and CDR2 (germline): GTSNPN, SVGIG (reference sequence). V lost 2 bases and J 4 bases, leaving 11 bases between the germline ends. CDR3 amino acids: CAWSPGPIYGYTF. The CDR3 DNA sequence: TGTGCCTGGAGTCCAGGGCCTATCTATGGCTACACCTTC.

The chain uses TRBV28 and TRBJ2-3, with 9 bases identical to TRBD2. The CDR3 loop spans 18 amino acids. The trim removed 6 bases at V and 4 bases at J, leaving 17 bases unmatched. Germline CDR1 is MDHEN and CDR2 is SYDVKM. CDR3 in DNA: TGTGCCAGCAGCTTGACACTAGCGGGCCCTAGGAAGGCAGATACGCAGTATTTT. It is translated as CASSLTLAGPRKADTQYF.

The chain couples TRBV27 to TRBJ1-6, with D possibly TRBD1 on 5 matching bases. With 5 bases removed from V and 7 bases from J, the gap between germline ends came to 9 bases. The germline V gene has CDR1 MNHEY and CDR2 SMNVEV (reference sequence). CDR3 length equals 13 residues. CDR3 nucleotide sequence: TGTGCCAGCAGTATGGGGGGGAATTCACCCCTCCACTTT. It specifies CASSMGGNSPLHF.

The chain has TRBV11-2 and TRBJ2-3; D perhaps matches TRBD2 (7 bases). There are 15 residues in the CDR3. The V gene's germline CDR1 is SGHAT and CDR2 FQNNGV. V lost 0 bases, J lost 7 bases, and 14 bases lay in between. The CDR3 DNA follows: TGTGCCAGCAGCTTAGATGGGGGGGGCCATCATACGCAGTATTTT. The encoded protein is CASSLDGGGHHTQYF.